Following are 7 T cell receptor beta chains from one sample sequenced in a study of blood T cell repertoires in COVID-19. Generated by immunoSEQ multiplex PCR, the TCRdb table keeps only in-frame clones and is missing some. In the table there are around 150,000 clones, around 79% of which are singletons. The sample consisted of PBMCs or T cells enriched from blood (not recorded which). The receptors derive from a man over 45 who had recovered from COVID-19.

The chain joins TRBV3-1 (or the pseudogene TRBV3-2) to TRBJ2-7; D possibly corresponds to TRBD2 (6 bases). V lost 0 bases, J lost 1 base, and 10 bases lay in between. CDR1 is LGHDT and CDR2 is YNNKEL in the germline V gene (reference sequence). The CDR3 loop spans 15 amino acids. The CDR3 sequence: CASSQDSGTSYEQYF. CDR3 sequence (DNA): TGTGCCAGCAGCCAAGACTCCGGGACTTCCTACGAGCAGTACTTC.

There are a few counts of this clone. V is TRBV10-3 and J is TRBJ2-5; 8 bases agree with TRBD2. The CDR3 consists of 14 residues. CDR1 is ENHRY, CDR2 SYGVKD, per germline. V shed 3 bases, J shed 5 bases, and the junction held 5 bases outside the gene matches. The CDR3: CAISDSGGMETQYF. CDR3 in DNA: TGTGCCATCAGTGACTCGGGGGGGATGGAGACCCAGTACTTC.

This chain's CDR3 is CASSPWGQALNTGELFF. CDR3 bases: TGTGCCAGCAGCCCCTGGGGGCAGGCCCTGAACACCGGGGAGCTGTTTTTT. The chain employs TRBV5-5 and TRBJ2-2, with a possible D match to TRBD1 (6 bases). With 4 bases removed from V and 1 base from J, the gap between germline ends came to 17 bases. Germline assignment: CDR1 SGHKS and CDR2 YYEKEE (reference sequence). The CDR3 extends over 17 amino acids.

The rearrangement joins TRBV10-3 to TRBJ1-4; 10 bases are shared with TRBD1. Germline values: CDR1 ENHRY, CDR2 SYGVKD. J lost 7 bases, V lost 6 bases, and 5 bases had no gene match. The CDR3 has 14 residues. The CDR3 protein is CAISTGTGVEKLFF. The CDR3 DNA reads TGTGCCATCAGCACCGGGACAGGGGTTGAAAAACTGTTTTTT.

The J gene is TRBJ1-2, the V gene TRBV10-3; possible D gene TRBD1, 5 bases. The CDR3 spans 14 residues. The V and J ends lost 0 bases and 2 bases respectively, with 7 bases between them. CDR1 and CDR2 (germline): ENHRY, SYGVKD. DNA of the CDR3: TGTGCCATCAGTGAGTCGTCAGGGAACTATGGCTACACCTTC. This codes for CAISESSGNYGYTF.

CDR3 DNA: TGTGCCAGCAGTTTAGGAGGCGCCGGGGAGCTGTTTTTT. It translates to CASSLGGAGELFF. The chain combines TRBV12-3 or TRBV12-4 with TRBJ2-2, with unresolved D. V lost 1 base and J lost 6, with 6 bases in between. The CDR3 loop spans 13 amino acids.

This clone was observed a few times. The rearrangement joins TRBV5-1 to TRBJ2-3; no clear D. V dropped 0 bases and J dropped 5 bases, with 13 bases sitting between them. Germline V gene lookup returns CDR1 SGHRS and CDR2 YFSETQ. The CDR3 has 15 amino acids. The CDR3 nucleotides are TGCGCCAGCAGCTTGGCCGCCGGGTTCGGAGATACGCAGTATTTT. It codes for CASSLAAGFGDTQYF.